Presented here are 6 T cell receptor beta chains from one specimen sequenced in a study of shared clonotypes between healthy human individuals. Sequencing used immunoSEQ multiplex PCR; TCRdb keeps in-frame clones, though not all of them. The sample includes around 1.4 million clones, 98% of them seen just once. The sequenced material came from naive CD4+ T cells sorted from blood. Subset described: CD45RA+ positively selected. The receptors derive from a man aged 25-45 years in good health.

This chain uses TRBV29-1 with TRBJ2-7; D is unclear. Germline CDR1 is SQVTM and CDR2 is ANQGSEA. The V gene lost 0 bases and the J gene lost 0 bases, with 6 bases spanning the gap. The CDR3 totals 13 residues. The CDR3 coding sequence is TGCAGCGTTGAAGATCCTATCTCCTACGAGCAGTACTTC. It specifies CSVEDPISYEQYF.

This clone was recorded once. This chain joins TRBV19 and TRBJ2-7, with 7 bases matching TRBD2. The CDR3 sequence is 13 residues long. The V and J ends lost 8 bases and 0 bases, in that order; junction bases with no gene match: 4. Germline CDR1 LNHDA, CDR2 SQIVND (reference sequence). CDR3 protein: CASGTTSSYEQYF. CDR3 sequence (DNA): TGTGCCAGTGGGACTACGAGCTCCTACGAGCAGTACTTC. The full variable domain, with the rest looked up from reference TRBV19 and TRBJ2-7, is DGGITQSPKYLFRKEGQNVTLSCEQNLNHDAMYWYRQDPGQGLRLIYYSQIVNDFQKGDIAEGYSVSREKKESFPLTVTSAQKNPTAFYLCASGTTSSYEQYFGPGTRLTVT.

The chain couples TRBV7-6 to TRBJ2-2, with 7 positions matching TRBD2. CDR1 is SGHVS and CDR2 is FNYEAQ in the germline V gene. This CDR3 comprises 16 residues. The V gene end was trimmed by 0 bases and the J gene end by 7 bases; junction bases not matched to a gene: 8. The CDR3 DNA reads as TGTGCCAGCAGCTTAGCGGTTGCGGGAGAGGTCGGGGAGCTGTTTTTT. Translating it yields CASSLAVAGEVGELFF.

This clone occurred once. The CDR3 sequence: CASSLAAGEFYEQYF. CDR3 DNA: TGTGCCAGCAGCTTAGCTGCCGGGGAGTTCTACGAGCAGTACTTC. The genes are TRBV11-2 and TRBJ2-7; maybe TRBD2 (5 bases). The ends were cut back, 1 base at V and 3 bases at J, with 13 bases in the middle. This CDR3 region has 15 residues. CDR1 and CDR2 from the germline V gene are SGHAT and FQNNGV.

The CDR3 DNA reads TGTGCCAGCAGCTTGGCCGGTCCGGGAAGGACTGAGGTCGGGGAGCTGTTTTTT. Amino acid sequence: CASSLAGPGRTEVGELFF. V usage is TRBV5-5 and J usage is TRBJ2-2; a possible D gene is TRBD2 (5 bases). The CDR3 length is 18 residues. The V gene's germline CDR1 is SGHKS and CDR2 YYEKEE (reference sequence). V lost 0 bases and J lost 7, with 22 bases in between.

The J gene is TRBJ2-3, the V gene TRBV6-5, with 8 bases fitting TRBD2. From germline, CDR1 is MNHEY and CDR2 SVGAGI. CDR3 size: 15 residues. J gave up 1 base and V 6 bases, and 6 bases lay outside the gene matches. The CDR3 region is CASSDLAGGTDTQYF. The DNA of the CDR3 is TGTGCCAGCAGCGACCTAGCGGGCGGCACAGATACGCAGTATTTT.